Listed below are T cell receptor beta chains from one sample, sequenced in a study of cytomegalovirus exposure and HLA in healthy donors. Data came from immunoSEQ multiplex PCR; TCRdb stores just in-frame clones and leaves some out. This sample contains approximately 110,000 clones. The sample taken for sequencing was PBMCs. These receptor sequences come from a man between 35 and 55 years old in good health and CMV-seronegative. CDR3s include the opening cysteine and the closing phenylalanine or tryptophan. A D gene is named only where the DNA matches it firmly.

length: 15; J: TRBJ2-7; V: TRBV7-6; D: TRBD1; CDR3: CASSLDSGQFYEQYF; DNA: TGTGCCAGCAGCTTAGATTCGGGACAGTTCTACGAGCAGTACTTC
length: 13; J: TRBJ2-7; V: TRBV7-6; D: .; CDR3: CASSLVAAREQYF; DNA: TGTGCCAGCAGCTTAGTTGCGGCCCGGGAGCAGTACTTC
length: 15; J: TRBJ2-7; V: TRBV6-5; D: .; CDR3: CASTYRFGGLYEQYF; DNA: TGTGCCAGCACTTACCGTTTCGGGGGACTCTACGAGCAGTACTTC
length: 13; J: TRBJ1-2; V: TRBV30; D: TRBD1; CDR3: CAWNRDRGLVYTF; DNA: TGTGCCTGGAACCGGGACAGGGGGCTTGTCTACACCTTC
length: 14; J: TRBJ2-7; V: TRBV4-1; D: TRBD2; CDR3: CASSLAGDGYEQYF; DNA: TGCGCCAGCAGCCTAGCGGGAGACGGTTACGAGCAGTACTTC
length: 15; J: TRBJ2-2; V: TRBV11-3; D: .; CDR3: CASSLEGLPTGELFF; DNA: TGTGCCAGCAGCTTAGAAGGACTACCCACCGGGGAGCTGTTTTTT
length: 16; J: TRBJ2-1; V: TRBV5-4; D: .; CDR3: CASSLGPRVARNEQFF; DNA: TGTGCCAGCAGCCTCGGCCCACGGGTGGCGAGGAATGAGCAGTTCTTC
length: 14; J: TRBJ2-7; V: TRBV14; D: TRBD1; CDR3: CASSHGTDSYEQYF; DNA: TGTGCCAGCAGTCACGGGACAGACTCCTACGAGCAGTACTTC
length: 14; J: TRBJ2-1; V: TRBV29-1; D: .; CDR3: CSARGRGTYNEQFF; DNA: TGCAGCGCCCGGGGAAGGGGGACCTACAATGAGCAGTTCTTC
length: 12; J: TRBJ2-1; V: TRBV7-2; D: .; CDR3: CASWGGGNEQFF; DNA: TGTGCCAGCTGGGGCGGTGGGAATGAGCAGTTCTTC
length: 15; J: TRBJ2-7; V: TRBV19; D: TRBD2; CDR3: CASKLTSGSYSEQYF; DNA: TGTGCCAGTAAACTTACTAGCGGGAGTTATTCCGAGCAGTACTTC
length: 9; J: TRBJ1-2; V: TRBV2; D: .; CDR3: CATTGGYTF; DNA: TGTGCCACCACGGGGGGCTACACCTTC
length: 15; J: TRBJ2-7; V: TRBV25-1; D: TRBD2; CDR3: CASSAGTSGGYEQYF; DNA: TGTGCCAGCAGCGCGGGGACTAGCGGCGGCTACGAGCAGTACTTC
length: 13; J: TRBJ2-3; V: TRBV27; D: .; CDR3: CASRPRGTDTQYF; DNA: TGTGCCAGCAGACCTCGGGGAACAGATACGCAGTATTTT
length: 15; J: TRBJ2-7; V: TRBV19; D: .; CDR3: CASSIMGIGSYEQYF; DNA: TGTGCCAGTAGTATTATGGGGATAGGGAGCTACGAGCAGTACTTC
length: 14; J: TRBJ1-5; V: TRBV28; D: .; CDR3: CASSFVGIGQPQHF; DNA: TGTGCCAGCAGTTTCGTCGGGATCGGGCAGCCCCAGCATTTT
length: 16; J: TRBJ2-3; V: TRBV7-9; D: TRBD2; CDR3: CASSLVLAGEADTQYF; DNA: TGTGCCAGCAGCTTAGTACTAGCGGGGGAGGCGGATACGCAGTATTTT
length: 13; J: TRBJ2-7; V: TRBV6-6; D: .; CDR3: CASSYETPNEQYF; DNA: TGTGCCAGCAGTTACGAGACACCGAACGAGCAGTACTTC
length: 15; J: TRBJ1-2; V: TRBV6-1; D: .; CDR3: CASSLERAPGYGYTF; DNA: TGTGCCAGCAGTCTCGAGCGGGCCCCCGGCTATGGCTACACCTTC
length: 13; J: TRBJ1-2; V: TRBV2; D: .; CDR3: CASNNRANYGYTF; DNA: TGTGCCAGCAATAACAGGGCTAACTATGGCTACACCTTC
length: 13; J: TRBJ1-2; V: TRBV5-4; D: .; CDR3: CASSLSGLYGYTF; DNA: TGTGCCAGCAGTCTGTCTGGGCTCTATGGCTACACCTTC
length: 15; J: TRBJ1-5; V: TRBV6-5; D: TRBD1; CDR3: CASSYSTGRDQPQHF; DNA: TGTGCCAGCAGTTACTCGACAGGGCGGGATCAGCCCCAGCATTTT
length: 16; J: TRBJ2-7; V: TRBV18; D: .; CDR3: CASSLTVQPLAYEQYF; DNA: TGTGCCAGCTCACTCACGGTCCAACCTCTGGCCTACGAGCAGTACTTC
length: 17; J: TRBJ2-3; V: TRBV4-1; D: TRBD2; CDR3: CASSQKYGGRETDTQYF; DNA: TGCGCCAGCAGCCAAAAATACGGCGGGAGGGAGACAGATACGCAGTATTTT
length: 15; J: TRBJ2-3; V: TRBV5-4; D: TRBD1; CDR3: CASSPGTGDTDTQYF; DNA: TGTGCCAGCAGCCCCGGGACAGGGGACACAGATACGCAGTATTTT
length: 14; J: TRBJ2-1; V: TRBV27; D: TRBD2; CDR3: CASSFLAGVGEQFF; DNA: TGTGCCAGCAGTTTTCTAGCGGGAGTCGGGGAGCAGTTCTTC
length: 19; J: TRBJ2-1; V: TRBV7-6; D: TRBD1; CDR3: CASSPGQGVRFGDYNEQFF; DNA: TGTGCCAGCAGCCCGGGACAGGGGGTCCGGTTTGGGGACTACAATGAGCAGTTCTTC
length: 14; J: TRBJ1-1; V: TRBV2; D: TRBD1; CDR3: CASGGQGTYTEAFF; DNA: TGTGCCAGCGGGGGACAGGGAACCTACACTGAAGCTTTCTTT
length: 15; J: TRBJ2-2; V: TRBV6-1; D: TRBD1; CDR3: CASSPGQGWTGELFF; DNA: TGTGCCAGCAGTCCTGGACAGGGCTGGACCGGGGAGCTGTTTTTT
length: 15; J: TRBJ2-7; V: TRBV6-5; D: TRBD1; CDR3: CASSLNGQGFYEQYF; DNA: TGTGCCAGCAGCCTTAATGGACAGGGGTTCTACGAGCAGTACTTC
length: 15; J: TRBJ2-4; V: TRBV23-1; D: .; CDR3: CASRLGGGLGNIQYF; DNA: TGCGCCAGCCGCCTAGGGGGGGGGTTGGGGAACATTCAGTACTTC
length: 16; J: TRBJ2-5; V: TRBV4-1; D: TRBD1; CDR3: CASSQAGQGIRETQYF; DNA: TGCGCCAGCAGCCAGGCAGGACAGGGGATTAGAGAGACCCAGTACTTC
length: 16; J: TRBJ2-2; V: TRBV4-1; D: TRBD1; CDR3: CASSQEDRGGTGELFF; DNA: TGCGCCAGCAGCCAAGAGGACAGGGGGGGCACCGGGGAGCTGTTTTTT
length: 11; J: TRBJ1-2; V: TRBV20-1; D: .; CDR3: CSAKGGVGYTF; DNA: TGCAGTGCCAAGGGGGGGGTAGGCTACACCTTC
length: 17; J: TRBJ2-1; V: TRBV11-3; D: TRBD2; CDR3: CASSQGAGGPGDNEQFF; DNA: TGTGCCAGCAGCCAGGGCGCGGGAGGGCCGGGAGACAATGAGCAGTTCTTC
length: 13; J: TRBJ2-3; V: TRBV28; D: .; CDR3: CASSFSGTDTQYF; DNA: TGTGCCAGCAGTTTTAGCGGCACAGATACGCAGTATTTT
length: 13; J: TRBJ2-5; V: TRBV9; D: .; CDR3: CASSRDFQETQYF; DNA: TGTGCCAGCAGTAGGGACTTCCAAGAGACCCAGTACTTC
length: 18; J: TRBJ2-7; V: TRBV19; D: TRBD1; CDR3: CASSISPGTGGIGYEQYF; DNA: TGTGCCAGTAGTATATCCCCTGGGACAGGGGGCATAGGTTACGAGCAGTACTTC
length: 14; J: TRBJ2-7; V: TRBV6-5; D: .; CDR3: CASRRGGPPYEQYF; DNA: TGTGCCAGCAGACGAGGGGGTCCCCCCTACGAGCAGTACTTC
length: 13; J: TRBJ1-4; V: TRBV29-1; D: .; CDR3: CSVTGSDLEKLFF; DNA: TGCAGCGTTACCGGGTCCGACCTCGAAAAACTGTTTTTT
length: 15; J: TRBJ2-1; V: TRBV9; D: TRBD1; CDR3: CASSVGDREGNEQFF; DNA: TGTGCCAGCAGCGTGGGGGACAGGGAAGGCAATGAGCAGTTCTTC
length: 16; J: TRBJ1-3; V: TRBV7-8; D: .; CDR3: CASSLARLSSGNTIYF; DNA: TGTGCCAGCAGCTTAGCCCGACTGAGCTCTGGAAACACCATATATTTT
length: 17; J: TRBJ2-5; V: TRBV27; D: TRBD2; CDR3: CASSPNRLAGGGVTQYF; DNA: TGTGCCAGCAGTCCGAACCGACTAGCGGGAGGAGGAGTGACCCAGTACTTC
length: 15; J: TRBJ2-1; V: TRBV28; D: TRBD1; CDR3: CASRPGTESFHEQFF; DNA: TGTGCCAGCAGACCCGGGACAGAATCCTTCCATGAGCAGTTCTTC
length: 14; J: TRBJ1-1; V: TRBV19; D: TRBD1; CDR3: CASSNTGGSTEAFF; DNA: TGTGCCAGTAGTAATACAGGGGGAAGCACTGAAGCTTTCTTT